This T cell receptor (beta chain) was observed in a study of neoadjuvant nivolumab and ipilimumab in lung cancer. A remark on this clone: Antigen: not known.

Here immunoSEQ multiplex PCR was the method, and the copy in TCRdb shows in-frame clones only, minus some. Of fewer than 35,000 clones listed, around 90% are singletons. Study results and limitations: TCR receptors were sequenced in few samples. Resected tumors had greater TCR richness and clonality than uninvolved lung.

The trim removed 4 bases at V and 8 bases at J, leaving 7 bases unmatched. The CDR3 consists of 14 residues. Germline lookup yields CDR1 SGHKS and CDR2 YYEKEE (reference sequence). This specimen was peripheral blood, taken after neoadjuvant nivolumab, alone or with ipilimumab, at or shortly before surgery. The V call is TRBV5-5, the J call TRBJ2-4, with 9 nucleotides matching TRBD2. The origin of this receptor is an adult with non-small cell lung cancer. The chain's CDR3 is CASSGRGGRDIQYF. The CDR3 DNA sequence: TGTGCCAGCAGCGGGCGGGGGGGCCGGGACATTCAGTACTTC.